Each of the 27 T cell receptor beta chains below was sequenced from the same sample in a study of blood T cell repertoires in COVID-19. The assay was immunoSEQ multiplex PCR, and TCRdb's table has in-frame clones only and misses some. The table has over 110,000 clones, over 75% seen once; the top ten hold about 4%. Sequenced input: PBMCs or T cells enriched from blood (not recorded which). The receptor source for this set is a man between 45 and 60 years old in a cohort exposed to, infected with or recovered from COVID-19 (not recorded which).

This chain connects TRBV19 to TRBJ2-3; D perhaps matches TRBD1 (6 bases). Germline V gives CDR1 LNHDA, CDR2 SQIVND (reference sequence). The CDR3 is 14 amino acids. The V and J ends lost 5 bases and 5 bases respectively, with 14 bases between them. CDR3 sequence: CASSPGRTVDTQYF. The CDR3 DNA follows: TGTGCCAGTAGTCCGGGACGGACAGTAGATACGCAGTATTTT.

J is TRBJ2-5 and V is TRBV15; TRBD1 might be the D (6 bases). CDR3 size: 13 residues. Trimming pared 3 bases from V and 4 bases from J, leaving 9 bases between. Germline CDR1 LNHNV, CDR2 YYDKDF (reference sequence). CDR3 in DNA: TGTGCCACCAGCAGCCTAGGGGGAGAGACCCAGTACTTC. Protein product: CATSSLGGETQYF.

CDR3 sequence reads: CASKLSGGSATDTQYF. For the CDR3, the DNA is TGTGCCAGCAAGCTGAGCGGGGGTTCTGCCACAGATACGCAGTATTTT. The chain links TRBV27 to TRBJ2-3; TRBD2 aligns across 8 bases. The V segment lost 7 bases and the J segment 2 bases; nucleotides outside the gene matches: 11. Per the germline V gene, CDR1 is MNHEY and CDR2 is SMNVEV (reference sequence). The CDR3 has 16 amino acids.

This clone came up once. This rearrangement joins TRBV4-1 to TRBJ1-4; possible D gene TRBD1, 6 bases. The CDR3 has 14 amino acids. V was cut by 4 bases and J by 5 bases, with 11 bases left in between. CDR1 and CDR2 (germline): MGHRA, YSYEKL. The DNA for the CDR3 is TGCGCCAGCAGCCTACTCGACAGGAATGAAAAACTGTTTTTT. Residues: CASSLLDRNEKLFF.

The J gene is TRBJ2-3, the V gene TRBV7-9; 7 bases line up with TRBD2. The length of the CDR3 is 14 residues. The J segment lost 4 bases and the V segment lost 6 bases, leaving 7 bases of the junction unmatched. Germline assignment: CDR1 SEHNR and CDR2 FQNEAQ (reference sequence). In DNA, the CDR3 is TGTGCCAGCAGTCTTACTACTAGCGCAGATACGCAGTATTTT. It is translated as CASSLTTSADTQYF.

The chain carries TRBV28 and TRBJ1-5, with 9 bases matching TRBD1. With 6 bases clipped from V and 6 bases from J, the junction kept 6 bases outside the gene matches. Germline lookup yields CDR1 MDHEN and CDR2 SYDVKM. The CDR3 extends over 14 amino acids. CDR3 DNA: TGTGCCAGCAGATCGGGACAGGGACGTCAGCCCCAGCATTTT. Protein product: CASRSGQGRQPQHF. The complete variable domain, with remaining parts taken from reference TRBV28 and TRBJ1-5, reads DVKVTQSSRYLVKRTGEKVFLECVQDMDHENMFWYRQDPGLGLRLIYFSYDVKMKEKGDIPEGYSVSREKKERFSLILESASTNQTSMYLCASRSGQGRQPQHFGDGTRLSIL.

This chain connects TRBV7-2 to TRBJ1-2; D perhaps matches TRBD1 (5 bases). V shed 5 bases and J shed 4 bases, with 14 bases lying between them. The length of the CDR3 is 14 residues. Germline CDR1 is SGHTA and CDR2 is FQGNSA. DNA for the CDR3: TGTGCCAGCAGCCCCGGGGGAGTGGTCTATGGCTACACCTTC. This gives the protein CASSPGGVVYGYTF. Based on the CDR3 plus reference TRBV7-2 and TRBJ1-2, the full variable domain is GAGVSQSPSNKVTEKGKDVELRCDPISGHTALYWYRQSLGQGLEFLIYFQGNSAPDKSGLPSDRFSAERTGGSVSTLTIQRTQQEDSAVYLCASSPGGVVYGYTFGSGTRLTVV.

The chain recombines TRBV7-8 with TRBJ1-3; perhaps TRBD1 as D (5 bases). V shed 1 base and J shed 0 bases, with 10 bases lying between them. Per germline, CDR1 SGHVS and CDR2 FQNEAQ. CDR3 length: 16 residues. The CDR3 DNA sequence: TGTGCCAGCAGCTTAGGAGCGGGGGGCTCTGGAAACACCATATATTTT. The encoded protein is CASSLGAGGSGNTIYF.

This clone is a singleton in its sample. CDR3 nucleotide sequence: TGTGCCAGCAGCTTAGATCTCCAGGTCAATCAGCCCCAGCATTTT. Its translation is CASSLDLQVNQPQHF. J is TRBJ1-5 and V is TRBV7-2; no clear D. The CDR3 has 15 residues. Germline V CDR1 and CDR2: SGHTA, FQGNSA. V was trimmed by 1 base and J by 3 bases, leaving 10 bases between them.

V usage is TRBV7-9 and J usage is TRBJ1-4; D gene ambiguous. The CDR3 loop spans 13 amino acids. Germline V gives CDR1 SEHNR, CDR2 FQNEAQ (reference sequence). DNA for the CDR3: TGTGCGACCCGGGTCCCCACTAATGAAAAACTGTTTTTT. Protein sequence: CATRVPTNEKLFF. The entire variable domain, with the rest obtained from reference TRBV7-9 and TRBJ1-4, is as follows: DTGVSQNPRHKITKRGQNVTFRCDPISEHNRLYWYRQTLGQGPEFLTYFQNEAQLEKSRLLSDRFSAERPKGSFSTLEIQRTEQGDSAMYLCATRVPTNEKLFFGSGTQLSVL.

J is TRBJ1-2 and V is TRBV9; D remains ambiguous. The CDR3 is 15 amino acids. Trimming shortened V by 0 bases and J by 0 bases, and 9 bases separated the two germline ends. From germline, CDR1 is SGDLS and CDR2 YYNGEE. CDR3 DNA sequence: TGTGCCAGCAGCGTAGATCCAGACTCTAACTATGGCTACACCTTC. It specifies CASSVDPDSNYGYTF.

The rearrangement links TRBV6-5 to TRBJ2-1, with 7 nucleotides matching TRBD1. Germline assignment: CDR1 MNHEY and CDR2 SVGAGI. Trimming at V came to 5 bases and at J to 4 bases, leaving 8 bases not matched to a gene. There are 15 residues in the CDR3. Written as DNA, the CDR3 is TGTGCCAGCAGTCCCCGACAGGGCAAGTACAATGAGCAGTTCTTC. Amino acid sequence: CASSPRQGKYNEQFF.

The rearrangement uses TRBV5-4 and TRBJ2-7; the match to TRBD1 covers 7 bases. With 6 bases clipped from V and 5 bases from J, the junction kept 11 bases outside the gene matches. CDR1 is SGHNT, CDR2 YYREEE, per germline (reference sequence). This CDR3 comprises 14 residues. The CDR3 spells CASNEQGFGHEQYF. The CDR3 DNA reads TGTGCCAGCAACGAACAGGGGTTTGGCCACGAGCAGTACTTC.

The chain has TRBV12-3 or TRBV12-4 and TRBJ1-1; D call uncertain. This CDR3 contains 12 residues. The V end was cut by 6 bases, the J end by 13 bases, with 18 bases between. The CDR3: CASRTTAGEVFF. CDR3 coding DNA: TGTGCCAGCAGAACCACAGCGGGAGAGGTTTTCTTT.

V is TRBV4-1 and J is TRBJ1-1, with 7 nucleotides matching TRBD1. Germline lookup yields CDR1 MGHRA and CDR2 YSYEKL. The CDR3 contains 13 residues. V trimming: 7 bases; J trimming: 7 bases; junction bases outside the gene matches: 9. The CDR3 loop reads CASTGEGAHEAFF. Here the CDR3 DNA reads TGCGCCAGCACAGGCGAGGGGGCCCATGAAGCTTTCTTT.

V is TRBV10-1 and J is TRBJ2-7; 12 bases match TRBD2. Germline CDR1 is WNHNN and CDR2 is SYGVQD (reference sequence). The CDR3 runs 15 residues. V trimming: 2 bases; J trimming: 1 base; junction bases outside the gene matches: 0. Written as DNA, the CDR3 is TGCGCCAGCAGTGAGGGACTAGCGGGATCCTACGAGCAGTACTTC. As protein: CASSEGLAGSYEQYF.

There are a few counts of this clone. The chain is built from TRBV28 and TRBJ2-7; 9 positions agree with TRBD1. The germline V gene encodes CDR1 MDHEN and CDR2 SYDVKM. The CDR3 contains 17 residues. V lost 5 bases to trimming and J lost 0 bases; unmatched junction nucleotides: 11. The CDR3 here is CASSPRAGTGYSYEQYF. CDR3 nucleotide sequence: TGTGCCAGCAGTCCAAGAGCCGGGACAGGGTACTCCTACGAGCAGTACTTC.

This sequence joins TRBV7-6 and TRBJ2-2, with D unclear. The CDR3 loop spans 13 amino acids. V lost 5 bases, J lost 7 bases, and 11 bases lay in between. CDR1 is SGHVS, CDR2 FNYEAQ, per germline. CDR3 in DNA: TGTGCCAGCAGCCGGGTCGGCGGCGGGGAGCTGTTTTTT. Protein product: CASSRVGGGELFF.

The J gene is TRBJ1-4, the V gene TRBV14, with TRBD1 as a possible D gene (5 bases). Germline V gene lookup returns CDR1 SGHDN and CDR2 FVKESK. V lost 4 bases, J lost 5 bases, and 14 bases lay in between. CDR3 size: 15 residues. CDR3 sequence (DNA): TGTGCCAGCAGCCTCGGGACTTTGATCAATGAAAAACTGTTTTTT. This encodes CASSLGTLINEKLFF.

The chain carries TRBV5-4 and TRBJ1-2; possible D gene TRBD1, 5 bases. This CDR3 comprises 18 residues. V lost 4 bases, J lost 4 bases, and 26 bases lay in between. CDR1 SGHNT and CDR2 YYREEE come from the germline V gene (reference sequence). Written as DNA, the CDR3 is TGTGCCAGCAGCGGCCTCGGTGGGGGGTCGGCCCCAATCTATGGCTACACCTTC. It codes for CASSGLGGGSAPIYGYTF.

This chain joins TRBV7-9 and TRBJ1-1; tentative D call: TRBD1 (5 bases). CDR3 length equals 18 residues. The V gene's germline CDR1 is SEHNR and CDR2 FQNEAQ (reference sequence). V lost 0 bases to trimming and J lost 0 bases, with 17 bases between them. This CDR3 is CASSLAVSGAFMNTEAFF. The CDR3 DNA is TGTGCCAGCAGCTTAGCGGTTAGCGGGGCCTTCATGAACACTGAAGCTTTCTTT. The variable domain in full, with the rest retrieved from reference TRBV7-9 and TRBJ1-1, is DTGVSQNPRHKITKRGQNVTFRCDPISEHNRLYWYRQTLGQGPEFLTYFQNEAQLEKSRLLSDRFSAERPKGSFSTLEIQRTEQGDSAMYLCASSLAVSGAFMNTEAFFGQGTRLTVV.

V gene TRBV18 combines with J gene TRBJ1-1, with 9 bases fitting TRBD1. Germline lookup yields CDR1 KGHSH and CDR2 LQKENI. The CDR3 length is 17 residues. V lost 3 bases to trimming and J lost 1 base; unmatched junction nucleotides: 9. The CDR3, as DNA: TGTGCCAGCTCACCCCAGACAGGGGGTCTCCCGAACACTGAAGCTTTCTTT. Translating gives CASSPQTGGLPNTEAFF.

The V call is TRBV7-3, the J call TRBJ2-5; tentative D call: TRBD2 (6 bases). This CDR3 is built from 13 residues. Trimming stripped 5 bases from V and 7 bases from J, with 14 bases between. Germline loops: CDR1 SGHTA, CDR2 FQGTGA. For the CDR3, the DNA is TGTGCCAGCAGCCCTCAGCTGGGGGGGACCCAGTACTTC. It is translated as CASSPQLGGTQYF.

This clone was found once. This sequence joins TRBV3-1 (or the pseudogene TRBV3-2) and TRBJ2-1, with 9 bases matching TRBD2. Germline CDR1 reads LGHDT; CDR2 reads YNNKEL (reference sequence). The CDR3 has 16 amino acids. V dropped 4 bases and J dropped 2; count of bases not matched to a gene: 6. DNA for the CDR3: TGTGCCAGCAGCCGTCCTAGCGGGACAGCCTACAATGAGCAGTTCTTC. Translated, it gives CASSRPSGTAYNEQFF.

This rearrangement joins TRBV7-8 to TRBJ1-2; unclear D gene. This CDR3 comprises 15 residues. CDR1 is SGHVS, CDR2 FQNEAQ, per germline. V was clipped by 1 base and J by 3 bases, with 12 bases between them. The CDR3 is CASSLEVGAHYGYTF. As DNA, the CDR3 is TGTGCCAGCAGCTTAGAAGTGGGAGCTCACTATGGCTACACCTTC.

V and J are TRBV5-1 and TRBJ2-1; TRBD2 matches at 7 bases. CDR1 is SGHRS and CDR2 is YFSETQ in the germline V gene. CDR3 length: 13 amino acids. The V gene end was trimmed by 5 bases and the J gene end by 9 bases; junction bases not matched to a gene: 8. CDR3 nucleotide sequence: TGCGCCAGCAGGTCTATGGGGGGGAGTGAGCAGTTCTTC. Protein: CASRSMGGSEQFF.

The V and J genes are TRBV24-1 and TRBJ1-2; D gene uncertain. The CDR3 extends over 12 amino acids. Germline V lookup: CDR1 KGHDR, CDR2 SFDVKD. Trimming took off 4 bases at V and 7 bases at J, with 9 bases between the two ends. The DNA of the CDR3 is TGTGCCACCAGTGACCCCCGCGGTGGCTACACCTTC. Protein product: CATSDPRGGYTF.